Listed below are T cell receptor beta chains from one sample, sequenced in a study of CD8 T cells in Susac syndrome. TCRdb re-called the immunoSEQ multiplex PCR reads through MiXCR, storing one row per CDR3 protein. The sample comprises roughly 120,000 distinct CDR3 sequences, 90% to 95% of which are singletons, and less than 0.15% rests with the top ten. The sequencing input was CD4+ T cells from PBMCs. Receptors originate from a human donor with multiple sclerosis. Both conserved end residues are part of each CDR3. D genes are given only for firm matches. Clone size is shown for a subset of rows, as once, few, many or a class of expanded clone.

v_call	j_call	d_call	clone_size	cdr3_nt	cdr3_aa
TRBV6-1	TRBJ2-7	TRBD1	NA	TGTGCCAGCAGTGACGAATCCGCAGGGGGACCCTACGAGCAGTACTTC	CASSDESAGGPYEQYF
TRBV12-3/TRBV12-4	TRBJ2-7	TRBD2	NA	TGTGCCAGCAGTTTTGCCGGCGGGAGCTCCTACGAGCAGTACTTC	CASSFAGGSSYEQYF
TRBV19	TRBJ1-5	TRBD1	NA	TGTGCCAGTAGCAAGGACAGGGGAGGCAATCAGCCCCAGCATTTT	CASSKDRGGNQPQHF
TRBV12-3/TRBV12-4	TRBJ2-1	NA	NA	TGTGCCAGCAGTCAGACAGAGCTAAATGAGCAGTTCTTC	CASSQTELNEQFF
TRBV6-1	TRBJ2-1	TRBD2	NA	TGTGCCAGCAGCGATAGCGGGAACTCCTACAATGAGCAGTTCTTC	CASSDSGNSYNEQFF
TRBV5-1	TRBJ2-2	NA	NA	TGCGCCAGCAGCGCCCTGGACCCTTCCGGGGAGCTGTTTTTT	CASSALDPSGELFF
TRBV27	TRBJ2-1	NA	NA	TGTGCCAGCACCAGGGACTTTCCCGTGAACAATGAGCAGTTCTTC	CASTRDFPVNNEQFF
TRBV4-1	TRBJ2-7	NA	NA	TGCGCCAGCAGCCAAGGGGGGGCGGGGCTCAACGAGCAGTACTTC	CASSQGGAGLNEQYF
TRBV30	TRBJ1-1	NA	NA	TGTGCCTGGAGTCGAGTAGCCCTCACTGAAGCTTTCTTT	CAWSRVALTEAFF
TRBV13	TRBJ2-7	NA	once	TGTGCCAGCAGCTTAGCGTTCGGAGGGGGGGACGAGCAGTACTTC	CASSLAFGGGDEQYF
TRBV18	TRBJ2-5	NA	NA	TGTGCCAGCTCACCAAGGGGAGCAGAGACCCAGTACTTC	CASSPRGAETQYF
TRBV6-2/TRBV6-3	TRBJ2-3	TRBD2	NA	TGTGCCAGCAGTTACGGGGGGGGATACACAGATACGCAGTATTTT	CASSYGGGYTDTQYF
TRBV12-3/TRBV12-4	TRBJ2-1	TRBD2	few	TGTGCCAGCAGTTTAAAACTAGCGGGGGAGCAGTTCTTC	CASSLKLAGEQFF
TRBV9	TRBJ2-5	TRBD2	once	TGTGCCAGCAGCGTAGCTGAGGGGAGGGCAGAGACCCAGTACTTC	CASSVAEGRAETQYF
TRBV5-4	TRBJ2-5	TRBD1	NA	TGTGCCAGCAGCCGACAGGGGTCAGGAGAGACCCAGTACTTC	CASSRQGSGETQYF
TRBV19	TRBJ2-5	NA	NA	TGTGCCAGTAGTTCTCACACAAGGGCTGCAGCAGAGACCCAGTACTTC	CASSSHTRAAAETQYF
TRBV7-8	TRBJ1-2	TRBD1	NA	TGTGCCAGCAGCTTGGCCCGGACAGGGCTCGAGAGCTACACCTTC	CASSLARTGLESYTF
TRBV7-2	TRBJ2-2	TRBD1	NA	TGTGCCAGCAGTCGGGGACAGACCACCGGGGAGCTGTTTTTT	CASSRGQTTGELFF
TRBV5-6	TRBJ2-6	TRBD2	NA	TGTGCCAGCAGCTTAGCCCTAGCGGGGTTCTCTGGGGCCAACGTCCTGACTTTC	CASSLALAGFSGANVLTF
TRBV4-1	TRBJ1-1	NA	NA	TGCGCCAGCAGCCAAGTTCCCTACACCAACACTGAAGCTTTCTTT	CASSQVPYTNTEAFF
TRBV19	TRBJ2-5	NA	NA	TGTGCCAGTAGTTCGACGGGCCGAGAGACCCAGTACTTC	CASSSTGRETQYF
TRBV14	TRBJ2-6	NA	NA	TGTGCCAGCAGCCATTACCCAGGGACCTCAAGCTCTGGGGCCAACGTCCTGACTTTC	CASSHYPGTSSSGANVLTF
TRBV2	TRBJ2-4	NA	NA	TGTGCCAGTACCCTTGGGACCGTGGACATTCAGTACTTC	CASTLGTVDIQYF
TRBV30	TRBJ2-7	NA	NA	TGTGCCTGGAGTGCAAGGGTCTCCTACGAGCAGTACTTC	CAWSARVSYEQYF
TRBV7-9	TRBJ1-2	NA	NA	TGTGCCAGCAGCCGGACATTGGAGAACTATGGCTACACCTTC	CASSRTLENYGYTF
TRBV29-1	TRBJ2-7	NA	NA	TGCAGCGTTGAAAGGAGCTACGAGCAGTACTTC	CSVERSYEQYF
TRBV7-9	TRBJ2-7	NA	NA	TGTGCCAGCAGCCTCACCTGGGCAGGGGCTCCATACGAGCAGTACTTC	CASSLTWAGAPYEQYF
TRBV7-6	TRBJ1-3	TRBD1	NA	TGTGCCAGCAGCCCCGTCAGGGGGTCTGGAAACACCATATATTTT	CASSPVRGSGNTIYF
TRBV4-2	TRBJ2-7	TRBD1	NA	TGTGCCAGCAGCCAAGCGGGACAGATATTCTCCTACGAGCAGTACTTC	CASSQAGQIFSYEQYF
TRBV30	TRBJ2-2	NA	NA	TGTGCCTGGATTGATGGGCTCCCCGGCCCCGGGGAGCTGTTTTTT	CAWIDGLPGPGELFF
TRBV6-5	TRBJ2-7	TRBD2	NA	TGTGCCAGCAGTAGCGGGAGCTCCTCCTACGAGCAGTACTTC	CASSSGSSSYEQYF
TRBV6-1	TRBJ1-2	NA	NA	TGTGCCAGCAGTGAATCAGGAGTTGGTGGCTACACCTTC	CASSESGVGGYTF
TRBV29-1	TRBJ1-5	NA	NA	TGCAGCGTTGGGGACGACAATCAGCCCCAGCATTTT	CSVGDDNQPQHF
TRBV19	TRBJ1-1	NA	NA	TGTGCCAGTACCCTAGGGACCTACATCAAAGAAGCTTTCTTT	CASTLGTYIKEAFF
TRBV7-9	TRBJ1-6	NA	NA	TGTGCCAGCAGCTTAGCTGGGGGCAGTCGGAATTCACCCCTCCACTTT	CASSLAGGSRNSPLHF
TRBV6-6	TRBJ1-1	TRBD1	NA	TGTGCCAGCAGTTACGGGCTGACAGGGAGGAACACTGAAGCTTTCTTT	CASSYGLTGRNTEAFF
TRBV6-2/TRBV6-3	TRBJ2-5	NA	NA	TGTGCCAGCAGTAGAGGCGGCTTCCAAGAGACCCAGTACTTC	CASSRGGFQETQYF
TRBV30	TRBJ2-5	NA	NA	TGTGCCTGGACTCGACTTTACCAAGAGACCCAGTACTTC	CAWTRLYQETQYF
TRBV20-1	TRBJ2-1	TRBD2	NA	TGCAGTGCTAGTCTCATAAGCGGGAATTACAATGAGCAGTTCTTC	CSASLISGNYNEQFF
TRBV4-3	TRBJ2-7	NA	NA	TGCGCCAGCAGCCAAGAAGGGGCAGGGGCGTACTACGAGCAGTACTTC	CASSQEGAGAYYEQYF
TRBV15	TRBJ1-5	NA	NA	TGTGCCACCAGCAGAGGGGGGGGGCGTCAGCCCCAGCATTTT	CATSRGGGRQPQHF
TRBV30	TRBJ1-1	NA	NA	TGTGCCTGGAGTGTATCGGGCAGCACTGAAGCTTTCTTT	CAWSVSGSTEAFF
TRBV20-1	TRBJ2-3	NA	NA	TGCAGTGCTAGTCAAGCTACGGATACGCAGTATTTT	CSASQATDTQYF
TRBV4-3	TRBJ2-1	NA	NA	TGCGCCAGCAGCCGATCGAGCTACAATGAGCAGTTCTTC	CASSRSSYNEQFF
TRBV7-2	TRBJ2-3	NA	once	TGTGCCAGCAGCCCCAGCGAGGGCAGAGTGCAGTATTTT	CASSPSEGRVQYF
TRBV7-8	TRBJ2-1	NA	NA	TGTGCCAGCAGCTTATCCTCCGGTCCGGGACACCACAATGAGCAGTTCTTC	CASSLSSGPGHHNEQFF
TRBV20-1	TRBJ2-7	NA	NA	TGCAGTGCCAGACGAGGGGTGGTCGACGAGCAGTACTTC	CSARRGVVDEQYF
TRBV5-4	TRBJ2-3	TRBD2	NA	TGTGCCAGCACCCCGGGACTAGCGCGAGATACGCAGTATTTT	CASTPGLARDTQYF
TRBV19	TRBJ1-2	TRBD1	NA	TGTGCCAGTACTGAGGGGGCGCGTAACTATGGCTACACCTTC	CASTEGARNYGYTF
TRBV5-1	TRBJ1-4	NA	NA	TGCGCCAGCAGCTTGGACAGCTGGGGGAATGAAAAACTGTTTTTT	CASSLDSWGNEKLFF
TRBV20-1	TRBJ1-5	NA	NA	TGCAGTGCCGTAATCGGGGTCAGCAATCAGCCCCAGCATTTT	CSAVIGVSNQPQHF
TRBV6-5	TRBJ1-1	NA	once	TGTGCCAGCAGACCCATGGGGGGCACTGAAGCTTTCTTT	CASRPMGGTEAFF